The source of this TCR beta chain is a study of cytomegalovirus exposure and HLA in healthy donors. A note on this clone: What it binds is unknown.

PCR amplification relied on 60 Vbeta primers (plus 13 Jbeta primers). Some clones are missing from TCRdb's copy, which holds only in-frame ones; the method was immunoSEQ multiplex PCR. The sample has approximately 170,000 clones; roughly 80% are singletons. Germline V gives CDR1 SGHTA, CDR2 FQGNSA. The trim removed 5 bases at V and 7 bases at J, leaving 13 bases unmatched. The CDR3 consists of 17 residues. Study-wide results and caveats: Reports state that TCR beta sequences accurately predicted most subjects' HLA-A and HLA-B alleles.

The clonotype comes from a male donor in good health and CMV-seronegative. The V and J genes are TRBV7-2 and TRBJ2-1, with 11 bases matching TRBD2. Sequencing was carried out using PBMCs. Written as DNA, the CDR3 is TGTGCCAGCAGCCCTCCGGGTAGCGGGAGGGTTTATAATGAGCAGTTCTTC. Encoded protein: CASSPPGSGRVYNEQFF.